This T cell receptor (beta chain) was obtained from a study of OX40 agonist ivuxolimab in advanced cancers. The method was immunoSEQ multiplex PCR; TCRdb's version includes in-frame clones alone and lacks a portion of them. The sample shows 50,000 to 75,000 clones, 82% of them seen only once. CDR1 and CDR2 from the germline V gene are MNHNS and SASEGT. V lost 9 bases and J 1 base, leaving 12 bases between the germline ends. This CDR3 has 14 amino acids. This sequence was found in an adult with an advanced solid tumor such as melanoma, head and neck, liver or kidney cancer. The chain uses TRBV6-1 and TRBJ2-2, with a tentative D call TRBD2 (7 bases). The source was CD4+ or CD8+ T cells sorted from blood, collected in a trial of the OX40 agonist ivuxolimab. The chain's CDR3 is CARGGTQNTGELFF. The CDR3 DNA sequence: TGTGCCAGGGGGGGGACACAGAACACCGGGGAGCTGTTTTTT.